Presented here are 23 T cell receptor beta chains from one specimen sequenced in a study of cytomegalovirus exposure and HLA in healthy donors. The PCR contained 60 Vbeta and 13 Jbeta primers. The data were produced by immunoSEQ multiplex PCR, yet TCRdb's version contains in-frame clones alone and is incomplete. The sample holds some 84,000 clones, around four fifths seen once. The sample consisted of PBMCs. These receptors were obtained from a boy under 18 in good health and CMV-seronegative.

In the case of this clone: The same CDR3 can be traced to other DNA sequences in this sample. This sequence joins TRBV6-5 and TRBJ2-1; 9 bases map to TRBD1. The CDR3 is 15 residues long. CDR1 and CDR2 (germline): MNHEY, SVGAGI. V lost 4 bases to trimming and J lost 5 bases; unmatched junction nucleotides: 6. This CDR3 reads CASSWGGTGNNEQFF. The CDR3 DNA reads as TGTGCCAGCAGTTGGGGCGGGACAGGGAACAATGAGCAGTTCTTC.

The CDR3 bases are TGTGCCAGCAGAGCGAGACAGGGGGCGCGAGAGCAGTACTTC. It specifies CASRARQGAREQYF. The gene calls are TRBV28 and TRBJ2-7; 10 bases line up with TRBD1. From germline, CDR1 is MDHEN and CDR2 SYDVKM. The V gene end was trimmed by 6 bases and the J gene end by 7 bases; junction bases not matched to a gene: 9. The CDR3 covers 14 residues.

The chain couples TRBV5-1 to TRBJ2-7; tentative D call: TRBD1 (5 bases). Trimming took 4 bases from V and 0 from J, leaving 8 bases between them. The CDR3 totals 13 residues. The V gene's germline CDR1 is SGHRS and CDR2 YFSETQ. The chain's CDR3 is CASSQDISYEQYF. The CDR3 DNA sequence: TGCGCCAGCAGCCAGGACATCTCCTACGAGCAGTACTTC.

The V and J genes are TRBV10-3 and TRBJ1-6; the D gene is possibly TRBD1 (5 bases). Germline V gene data show CDR1 as ENHRY and CDR2 as SYGVKD. This CDR3 comprises 13 residues. With 9 bases removed from V and 7 bases from J, the gap between germline ends came to 13 bases. CDR3 in amino acids: CAIKTDSNSPLHF. Written as DNA, the CDR3 is TGTGCCATTAAAACCGACAGCAATTCACCCCTCCACTTT.

The rearrangement uses TRBV6-6 and TRBJ2-7; 10 positions agree with TRBD1. Germline V gene data show CDR1 as MNHNY and CDR2 as SVGAGI (reference sequence). The length of the CDR3 is 16 residues. V was pared by 5 bases and J by 0 bases, with 7 bases of the junction left unmatched. The CDR3 nucleotides are TGTGCCAGCAGTACCGGGACAGGGGACTTCTCCTACGAGCAGTACTTC. As protein: CASSTGTGDFSYEQYF.

The rearrangement joins TRBV30 to TRBJ1-2; D may be TRBD1 (6 bases). The CDR3 contains 15 residues. V dropped 1 base and J dropped 2 bases, with 14 bases sitting between them. The germline V gene has CDR1 GTSNPN and CDR2 SVGIG (reference sequence). In DNA form, the CDR3 reads TGTGCCTGGAGTGAGGGGGTCACTGCCAACTATGGCTACACCTTC. This encodes CAWSEGVTANYGYTF.

Only a few counts were recorded for this clone. The chain combines TRBV6-1 with TRBJ1-5, with TRBD1 identical over 9 bases. In germline, CDR1 is MNHNS, CDR2 SASEGT. The CDR3 consists of 13 residues. Unmatched junction bases numbered 3, after V lost 6 bases and J lost 6 bases. CDR3 residues: CASRDRGGQPQHF. The CDR3, as DNA: TGTGCCAGCAGGGACAGGGGAGGTCAGCCCCAGCATTTT.

V is TRBV7-2 and J is TRBJ2-1, with unresolved D. This CDR3 region has 16 residues. Per germline, CDR1 SGHTA and CDR2 FQGNSA. Trimming removed 1 base from V and 3 bases from J, with 13 bases in between. Here the CDR3 DNA reads TGTGCCAGCAGCTTAGGGCGGTGGCGTCTCTACAATGAGCAGTTCTTC. Protein product: CASSLGRWRLYNEQFF.

V usage is TRBV7-2 and J usage is TRBJ1-2; 9 nucleotides agree with TRBD1. Germline CDR1 and CDR2: SGHTA and FQGNSA. The CDR3 extends over 15 amino acids. Trimming took 2 bases from V and 5 from J; bases not matched to a gene: 6. The CDR3 DNA sequence: TGTGCCAGCAGCTTATCCGGGACAGGGTCTTATGGCTACACCTTC. Encoded protein: CASSLSGTGSYGYTF.

This chain uses TRBV5-6 with TRBJ2-1; the match to TRBD2 covers 7 bases. Unmatched junction bases numbered 4, after V lost 4 bases and J lost 6 bases. Germline V gene sequence: CDR1 SGHDT, CDR2 YYEEEE. The CDR3 has 13 amino acids. The CDR3 loop is CASSTPSGNEQFF. The CDR3 bases are TGTGCCAGCAGCACCCCTAGCGGCAATGAGCAGTTCTTC. The full variable domain, rest sourced from reference TRBV5-6 and TRBJ2-1, is DAGVTQSPTHLIKTRGQQVTLRCSPKSGHDTVSWYQQALGQGPQFIFQYYEEEERQRGNFPDRFSGHQFPNYSSELNVNALLLGDSALYLCASSTPSGNEQFFGPGTRLTVL.

The genes are TRBV4-1 and TRBJ1-2; D unresolved. With 1 base removed from V and 2 bases from J, the gap between germline ends came to 11 bases. From germline, CDR1 is MGHRA and CDR2 YSYEKL. CDR3 size: 15 residues. In DNA form, the CDR3 reads TGCGCCAGCAGCCAAGCCCCGGGAAACAACTATGGCTACACCTTC. Translating it yields CASSQAPGNNYGYTF.

The genes are TRBV15 and TRBJ2-7; tentative D call: TRBD1 (7 bases). V was shortened by 8 bases and J by 3 bases, with 14 bases between the two germline ends. The CDR3 has 13 amino acids. Germline V gene lookup returns CDR1 LNHNV and CDR2 YYDKDF (reference sequence). DNA for the CDR3: TGTGCCACCGGAGGGGGCTTCGGCTACGAGCAGTACTTC. Translation: CATGGGFGYEQYF.

This chain joins TRBV7-2 and TRBJ2-3, with 11 bases matching TRBD2. V lost 5 bases and J lost 1; bases outside the gene matches: 11. CDR1 SGHTA and CDR2 FQGNSA come from the germline V gene. The CDR3 totals 18 residues. The CDR3 here is CASSRHDYSGRGTDTQYF. For the CDR3, the DNA is TGTGCCAGCAGCCGACACGACTATAGCGGGAGGGGCACAGATACGCAGTATTTT.

This chain uses TRBV28 with TRBJ2-7; the match to TRBD2 covers 8 bases. The CDR3 sequence is 13 residues long. J lost 4 bases, V lost 6 bases, and 5 bases had no gene match. CDR1 is MDHEN, CDR2 SYDVKM, per germline. CDR3 DNA sequence: TGTGCCAGCAGAACGGGGGGGCCTTACGAGCAGTACTTC. As protein: CASRTGGPYEQYF. Using reference TRBV28 and TRBJ2-7 for the parts outside the CDR3, the full variable domain is DVKVTQSSRYLVKRTGEKVFLECVQDMDHENMFWYRQDPGLGLRLIYFSYDVKMKEKGDIPEGYSVSREKKERFSLILESASTNQTSMYLCASRTGGPYEQYFGPGTRLTVT.

The chain uses TRBV11-3 and TRBJ2-2, with 8 positions matching TRBD1. V shed 6 bases and J 4 bases; nucleotides not matched to a gene: 7. The CDR3 is 15 amino acids. The germline V gene encodes CDR1 SGHNT and CDR2 YENEEA. Written as DNA, the CDR3 is TGTGCCAGCAGGCCTGGACAGGGTAGCACCGGGGAGCTGTTTTTT. Translation gives CASRPGQGSTGELFF.

This chain uses TRBV29-1 with TRBJ1-1, with 7 bases fitting TRBD1. J lost 1 base, V lost 6 bases, and 2 bases had no gene match. The V gene's germline CDR1 is SQVTM and CDR2 ANQGSEA. This CDR3 region has 12 residues. CDR3: CSVGQENTEAFF. Here the CDR3 DNA reads TGCAGCGTAGGACAGGAGAACACTGAAGCTTTCTTT.

The chain has TRBV28 and TRBJ1-6; D call uncertain. CDR3 size: 14 residues. The V end lost 6 bases, the J end lost 14 bases, and 20 bases lay between the germline ends. CDR1 and CDR2 (germline): MDHEN, SYDVKM. CDR3 nucleotides: TGTGCCAGCAGGGGCATGTTAAGGTGGTGGGCCCTCCACTTT. Translation gives CASRGMLRWWALHF. The variable domain in full, completed from reference TRBV28 and TRBJ1-6, reads DVKVTQSSRYLVKRTGEKVFLECVQDMDHENMFWYRQDPGLGLRLIYFSYDVKMKEKGDIPEGYSVSREKKERFSLILESASTNQTSMYLCASRGMLRWWALHFGNGTRLTVT.

The chain joins TRBV7-9 to TRBJ1-6; perhaps TRBD1 as D (5 bases). CDR3 size: 17 residues. The V end was cut by 5 bases, the J end by 4 bases, with 18 bases between. Looked up from germline, CDR1 is SEHNR and CDR2 is FQNEAQ (reference sequence). DNA for the CDR3: TGTGCCAGCAGCAAGCAAGGGGCGACTGTTTATAATTCACCCCTCCACTTT. It translates to CASSKQGATVYNSPLHF.

V usage is TRBV11-2 and J usage is TRBJ2-5; the match to TRBD1 covers 9 bases. The V gene's germline CDR1 is SGHAT and CDR2 FQNNGV. The CDR3 has 14 residues. V lost 5 bases, J lost 5 bases, and 6 bases stayed unmatched. The CDR3 is CASSAGTGRETQYF. CDR3 coding DNA: TGTGCCAGCAGCGCGGGGACAGGGAGGGAGACCCAGTACTTC.

The genes are TRBV7-9 and TRBJ1-1; 8 bases match TRBD1. The germline V gene has CDR1 SEHNR and CDR2 FQNEAQ (reference sequence). CDR3 size: 14 residues. J lost 7 bases, V lost 5 bases, and 9 bases had no gene match. The CDR3: CASSPWTGSNEAFF. CDR3 coding DNA: TGTGCCAGCAGCCCATGGACAGGGTCAAATGAAGCTTTCTTT.

V is TRBV5-4 and J is TRBJ2-7; D is unresolved. The ends were cut back, 3 bases at V and 1 base at J, with 2 bases in the middle. The CDR3 totals 11 residues. The germline CDR1 and CDR2 sequences are SGHNT and YYREEE (reference sequence). The CDR3 nucleotides are TGTGCCAGCAGCTCGTCCTACGAGCAGTACTTC. Translating gives CASSSSYEQYF.

This clone showed up just once. The chain has TRBV29-1 and TRBJ2-7; 7 bases agree with TRBD2. V lost 7 bases and J lost 0; bases outside the gene matches: 21. The CDR3 loop spans 18 amino acids. CDR1 SQVTM and CDR2 ANQGSEA come from the germline V gene. The CDR3 protein is CSALGGFHAITSSYEQYF. CDR3 DNA sequence: TGCAGCGCACTCGGGGGGTTTCACGCCATCACGAGCTCCTACGAGCAGTACTTC.

CDR3 protein: CASSLAGKQETQYF. CDR3 coding DNA: TGTGCCAGCAGTCTAGCGGGAAAGCAAGAGACCCAGTACTTC. The rearrangement joins TRBV6-1 to TRBJ2-5; 9 nucleotides align to TRBD2. CDR3 length equals 14 residues. The germline V gene encodes CDR1 MNHNS and CDR2 SASEGT. Losses at the gene ends were 5 bases for V and 2 bases for J; bases not matched to a gene: 3.